This TCR beta chain stems from a study of blood T cell repertoires in COVID-19. In the study overall: Samples representing acute and convalescent COVID-19 were sourced from the United States, Italy and Spain. The cDNA or gDNA used as material had been derived from T cells, B-cell-depleted T cells, or PBMCs.

The V gene lost 3 bases and the J gene lost 5 bases, with 16 bases spanning the gap. The CDR3 runs to 15 residues. CDR1 MGHRA and CDR2 YSYEKL come from the germline V gene. The authors' processing: Amplification with reference gene primers provided the estimates of nucleated cell counts. Method: immunoSEQ multiplex PCR; TCRdb's copy keeps in-frame clones and lacks some. The D gene and trimming were derived from the DNA, and the V and J assignments and clone size from that table. The data show about 90,000 clones, just under 85% seen once. Sequenced sample: peripheral blood. The receptor comes from a woman in her sixties or seventies with active or convalescent COVID-19. The V gene is TRBV4-1, the J gene TRBJ1-2; perhaps TRBD1 as D (5 bases). CDR3 sequence (DNA): TGCGCCAGCAGCCAGGGGGATGCGGGGACTTATGGCTACACCTTC. Translating gives CASSQGDAGTYGYTF.